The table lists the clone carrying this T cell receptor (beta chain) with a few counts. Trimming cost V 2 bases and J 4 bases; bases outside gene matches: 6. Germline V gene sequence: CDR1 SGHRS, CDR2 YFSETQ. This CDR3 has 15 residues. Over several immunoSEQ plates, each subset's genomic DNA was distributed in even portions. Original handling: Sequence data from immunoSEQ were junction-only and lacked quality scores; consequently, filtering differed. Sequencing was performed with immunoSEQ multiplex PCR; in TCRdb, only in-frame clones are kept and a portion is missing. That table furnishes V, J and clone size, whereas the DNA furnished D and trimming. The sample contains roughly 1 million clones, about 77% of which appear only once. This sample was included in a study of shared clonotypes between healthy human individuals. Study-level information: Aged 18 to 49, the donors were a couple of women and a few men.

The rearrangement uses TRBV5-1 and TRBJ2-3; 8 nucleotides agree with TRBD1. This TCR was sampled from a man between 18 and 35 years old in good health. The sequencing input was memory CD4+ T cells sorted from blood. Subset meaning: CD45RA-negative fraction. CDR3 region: CASSFGQGGSDTQYF. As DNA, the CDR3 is TGCGCCAGCAGCTTTGGACAGGGAGGATCAGATACGCAGTATTTT.